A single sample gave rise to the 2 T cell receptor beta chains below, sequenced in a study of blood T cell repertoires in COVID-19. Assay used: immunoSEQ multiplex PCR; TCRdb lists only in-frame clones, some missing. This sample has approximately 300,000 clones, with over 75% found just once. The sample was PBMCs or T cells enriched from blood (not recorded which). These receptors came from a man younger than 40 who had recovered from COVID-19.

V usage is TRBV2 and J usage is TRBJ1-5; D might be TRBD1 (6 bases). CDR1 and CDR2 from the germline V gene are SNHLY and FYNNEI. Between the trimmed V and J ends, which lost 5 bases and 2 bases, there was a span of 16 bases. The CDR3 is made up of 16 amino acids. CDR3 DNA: TGTGCCAGCAGTTTTACAGGGTTTCCGGGCAATCAGCCCCAGCATTTT. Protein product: CASSFTGFPGNQPQHF. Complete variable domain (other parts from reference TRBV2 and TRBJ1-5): EPEVTQTPSHQVTQMGQEVILRCVPISNHLYFYWYRQILGQKVEFLVSFYNNEISEKSEIFDDQFSVERPDGSNFTLKIRSTKLEDSAMYFCASSFTGFPGNQPQHFGDGTRLSIL.

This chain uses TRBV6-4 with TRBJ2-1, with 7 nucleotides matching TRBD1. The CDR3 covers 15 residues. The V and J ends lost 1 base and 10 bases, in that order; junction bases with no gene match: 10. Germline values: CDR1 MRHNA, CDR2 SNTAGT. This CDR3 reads CASSDWISRGSEQFF. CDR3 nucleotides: TGTGCCAGCAGTGACTGGATTAGCAGGGGGTCGGAGCAGTTCTTC.